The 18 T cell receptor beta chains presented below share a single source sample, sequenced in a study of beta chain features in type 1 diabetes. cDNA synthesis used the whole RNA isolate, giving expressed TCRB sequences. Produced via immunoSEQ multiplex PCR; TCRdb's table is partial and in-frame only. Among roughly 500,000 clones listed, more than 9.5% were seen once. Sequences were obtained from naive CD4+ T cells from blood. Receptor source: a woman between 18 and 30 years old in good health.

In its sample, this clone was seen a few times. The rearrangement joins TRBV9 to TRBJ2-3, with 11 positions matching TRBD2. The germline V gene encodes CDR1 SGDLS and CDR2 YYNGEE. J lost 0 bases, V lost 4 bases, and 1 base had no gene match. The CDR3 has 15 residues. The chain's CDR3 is CASSRTSGSTDTQYF. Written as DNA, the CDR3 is TGTGCCAGCAGCCGGACTAGCGGGAGCACAGATACGCAGTATTTT.

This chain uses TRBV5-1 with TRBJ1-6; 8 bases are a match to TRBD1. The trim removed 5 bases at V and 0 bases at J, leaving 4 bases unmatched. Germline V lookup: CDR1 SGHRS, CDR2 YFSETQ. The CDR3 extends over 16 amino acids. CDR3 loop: CASRGQGPSYNSPLHF. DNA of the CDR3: TGCGCCAGCAGAGGACAGGGTCCCTCCTATAATTCACCCCTCCACTTT.

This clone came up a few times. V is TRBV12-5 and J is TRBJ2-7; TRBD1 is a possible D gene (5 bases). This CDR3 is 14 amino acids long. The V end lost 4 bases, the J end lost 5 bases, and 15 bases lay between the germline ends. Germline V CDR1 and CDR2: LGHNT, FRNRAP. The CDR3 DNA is TGTGCTAGTGGTTCTCTCCCTAACAGGAACGAGCAGTACTTC. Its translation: CASGSLPNRNEQYF.

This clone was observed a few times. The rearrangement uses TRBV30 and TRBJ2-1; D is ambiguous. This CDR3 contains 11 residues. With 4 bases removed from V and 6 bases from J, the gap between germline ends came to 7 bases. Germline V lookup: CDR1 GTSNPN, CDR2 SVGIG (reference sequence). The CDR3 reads CAWTRVNEQFF. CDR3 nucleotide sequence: TGTGCCTGGACTAGAGTCAATGAGCAGTTCTTC.

The DNA for the CDR3 is TGCGCCAGCCGACTAGCGGGAAATCCCTACAATGAGCAGTTCTTC. Protein: CASRLAGNPYNEQFF. This chain uses TRBV5-1 with TRBJ2-1, with 11 nucleotides matching TRBD2. CDR3 length equals 15 residues. V shed 7 bases, J shed 2 bases, and the junction held 5 bases outside the gene matches. Germline V gene lookup returns CDR1 SGHRS and CDR2 YFSETQ.

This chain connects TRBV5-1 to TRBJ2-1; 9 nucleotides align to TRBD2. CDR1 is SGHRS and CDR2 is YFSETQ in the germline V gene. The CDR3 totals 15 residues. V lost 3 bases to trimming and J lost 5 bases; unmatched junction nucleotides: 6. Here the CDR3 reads CASSSGTSINNEQFF. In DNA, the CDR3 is TGCGCCAGCAGCTCCGGGACTAGCATCAACAATGAGCAGTTCTTC.

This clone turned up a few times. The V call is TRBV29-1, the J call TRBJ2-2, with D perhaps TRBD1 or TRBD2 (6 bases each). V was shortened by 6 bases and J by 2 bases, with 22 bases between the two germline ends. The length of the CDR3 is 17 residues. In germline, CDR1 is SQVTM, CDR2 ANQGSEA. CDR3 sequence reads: CSVVRGRVGRNTGELFF. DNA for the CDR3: TGCAGCGTCGTTCGGGGGCGGGTCGGGCGAAACACCGGGGAGCTGTTTTTT.

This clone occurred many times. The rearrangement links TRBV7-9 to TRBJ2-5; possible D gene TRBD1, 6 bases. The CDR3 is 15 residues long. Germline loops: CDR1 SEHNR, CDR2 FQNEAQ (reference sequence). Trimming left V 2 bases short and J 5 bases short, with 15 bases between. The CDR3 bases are TGTGCCAGCAGCTTATGGCTAGACAGGTCGGAGACCCAGTACTTC. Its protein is CASSLWLDRSETQYF.

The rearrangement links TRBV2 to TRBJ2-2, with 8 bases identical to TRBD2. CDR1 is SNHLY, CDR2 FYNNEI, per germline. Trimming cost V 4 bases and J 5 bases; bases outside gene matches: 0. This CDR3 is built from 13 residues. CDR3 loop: CASSGLATGELFF. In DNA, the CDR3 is TGTGCCAGCAGTGGACTAGCGACCGGGGAGCTGTTTTTT.

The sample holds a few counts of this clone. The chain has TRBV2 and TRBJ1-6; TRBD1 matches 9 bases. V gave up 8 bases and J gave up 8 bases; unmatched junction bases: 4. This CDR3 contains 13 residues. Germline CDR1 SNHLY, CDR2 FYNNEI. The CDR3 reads CASGDRAHSPLHF. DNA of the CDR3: TGTGCCAGCGGGGACAGGGCGCATTCACCCCTCCACTTT.

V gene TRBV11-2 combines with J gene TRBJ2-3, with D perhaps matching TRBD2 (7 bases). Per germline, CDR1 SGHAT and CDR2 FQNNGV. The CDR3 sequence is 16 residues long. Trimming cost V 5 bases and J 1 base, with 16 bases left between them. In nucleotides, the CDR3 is TGTGCCAGCAGCCTAGGGAGGGGGTATGGCACAGATACGCAGTATTTT. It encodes CASSLGRGYGTDTQYF.

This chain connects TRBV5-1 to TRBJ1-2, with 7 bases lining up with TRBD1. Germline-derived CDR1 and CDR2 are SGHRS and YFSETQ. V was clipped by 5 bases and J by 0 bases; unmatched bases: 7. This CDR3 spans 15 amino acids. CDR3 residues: CASRIQGPSNYGYTF. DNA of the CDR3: TGCGCCAGCAGGATACAGGGGCCCTCTAACTATGGCTACACCTTC.

The CDR3 region has the DNA TGTGCCAGCAGCGTAGGGGGACAGCCTTTTAATGAAAAACTGTTTTTT. Its protein is CASSVGGQPFNEKLFF. J is TRBJ1-4 and V is TRBV9; 7 bases are a match to TRBD1. Unmatched junction bases numbered 6, after V lost 0 bases and J lost 4 bases. The germline V gene has CDR1 SGDLS and CDR2 YYNGEE. This CDR3 has 16 amino acids.

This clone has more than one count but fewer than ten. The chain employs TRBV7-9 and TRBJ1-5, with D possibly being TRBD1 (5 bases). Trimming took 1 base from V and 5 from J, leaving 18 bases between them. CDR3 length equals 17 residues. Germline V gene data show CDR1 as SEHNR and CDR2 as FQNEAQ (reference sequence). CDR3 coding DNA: TGTGCCAGCAGCTTAGGGGTGGGCAGGGCGATTGATCAGCCCCAGCATTTT. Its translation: CASSLGVGRAIDQPQHF.

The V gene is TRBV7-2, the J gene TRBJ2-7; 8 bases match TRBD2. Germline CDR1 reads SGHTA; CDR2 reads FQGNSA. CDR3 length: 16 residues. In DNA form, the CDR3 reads TGCGCCAGCAGCCAAGATGGTTCGGGACTAGTCGACGAGCAGTACGTC. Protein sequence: CASSQDGSGLVDEQYV.

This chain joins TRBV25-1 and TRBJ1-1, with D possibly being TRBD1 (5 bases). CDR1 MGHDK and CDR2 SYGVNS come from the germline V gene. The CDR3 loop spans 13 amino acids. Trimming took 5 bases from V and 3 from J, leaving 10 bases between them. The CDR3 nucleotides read TGTGCCAGCAGTAACCTGGGGGACACTGAAGCTTTCTTT. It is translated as CASSNLGDTEAFF.

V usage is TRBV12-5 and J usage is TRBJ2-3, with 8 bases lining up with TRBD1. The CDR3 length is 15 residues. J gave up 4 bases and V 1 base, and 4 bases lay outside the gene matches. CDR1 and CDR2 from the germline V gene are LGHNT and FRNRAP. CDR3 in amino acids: CASGLGLQGADTQYF. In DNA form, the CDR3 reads TGTGCTAGTGGTTTGGGGTTACAGGGGGCAGATACGCAGTATTTT.

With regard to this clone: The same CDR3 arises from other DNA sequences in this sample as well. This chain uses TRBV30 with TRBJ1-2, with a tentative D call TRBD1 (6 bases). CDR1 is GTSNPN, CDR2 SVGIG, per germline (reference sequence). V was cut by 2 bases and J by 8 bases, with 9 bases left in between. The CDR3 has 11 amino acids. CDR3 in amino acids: CAWSWGQGYTF. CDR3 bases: TGTGCCTGGAGTTGGGGGCAAGGCTACACCTTC.